A selection of T cell receptor beta chains follows, all from one sample in a study of cytomegalovirus exposure and HLA in healthy donors. Repertoires were generated with immunoSEQ multiplex PCR, while TCRdb's copy carries only in-frame clones and drops some. Counted here are under 250,000 clones, 75% to 80% occurring once; the ten biggest clones make up around 1.9%. The sample consisted of PBMCs. The receptors come from a male donor in good health and CMV-seronegative. Both conserved end residues are part of each CDR3. A D gene is named only where the DNA matches it firmly. Clone sizes are given selectively: once, few, many, or a class where the clone is expanded.

CDR3aa: CASRSGTGPYEQYF
CDR3nt: TGTGCCAGCAGATCCGGGACAGGCCCCTACGAGCAGTACTTC
j_gene: TRBJ2-7
abundance: once
v_gene: TRBV28
len: 14
d_gene: TRBD1

CDR3aa: CASGTGAYEQYF
CDR3nt: TGTGCCAGCGGGACAGGAGCCTACGAGCAGTACTTC
j_gene: TRBJ2-7
abundance: .
v_gene: TRBV28
len: 12
d_gene: TRBD1

CDR3aa: CASSETGASRQPQHF
CDR3nt: TGTGCCAGCAGTGAAACAGGGGCATCTAGACAGCCCCAGCATTTT
j_gene: TRBJ1-5
abundance: .
v_gene: TRBV6-4
len: 15
d_gene: TRBD1

CDR3aa: CASSVEGDNSPLHF
CDR3nt: TGTGCCAGCAGCGTAGAAGGGGATAATTCACCCCTCCACTTT
j_gene: TRBJ1-6
abundance: once
v_gene: TRBV9
len: 14
d_gene: .

CDR3aa: CSSSVGTGDNYGYTF
CDR3nt: TGTTCCAGCAGCGTCGGGACAGGGGATAACTATGGCTACACCTTC
j_gene: TRBJ1-2
abundance: .
v_gene: TRBV7-9
len: 15
d_gene: TRBD1

CDR3aa: CASSLASPAGGSYNSPLHF
CDR3nt: TGCGCCAGCAGCTTGGCCTCCCCCGCCGGTGGCTCCTATAATTCACCCCTCCACTTT
j_gene: TRBJ1-6
abundance: .
v_gene: TRBV5-1
len: 19
d_gene: .

CDR3aa: CASSRVLDRGPYNEQFF
CDR3nt: TGTGCCAGCAGCAGAGTTTTGGACAGGGGGCCTTACAATGAGCAGTTCTTC
j_gene: TRBJ2-1
abundance: .
v_gene: TRBV21-1
len: 17
d_gene: .

CDR3aa: CASSPGGGAGDDGYTF
CDR3nt: TGTGCCAGCAGCCCCGGCGGGGGGGCAGGGGATGATGGCTACACCTTC
j_gene: TRBJ1-2
abundance: .
v_gene: TRBV5-4
len: 16
d_gene: .

CDR3aa: CASSTRLGRHTDTQYF
CDR3nt: TGTGCCAGCAGCACCCGACTAGGGCGCCACACAGATACGCAGTATTTT
j_gene: TRBJ2-3
abundance: .
v_gene: TRBV7-2
len: 16
d_gene: .

CDR3aa: CASRDTGSMNTEAFF
CDR3nt: TGTGCCAGCAGAGATACAGGGTCTATGAACACTGAAGCTTTCTTT
j_gene: TRBJ1-1
abundance: .
v_gene: TRBV7-3
len: 15
d_gene: .

CDR3aa: CASSTLAGGQETQYF
CDR3nt: TGTGCCAGCAGTACTCTAGCGGGGGGTCAAGAGACCCAGTACTTC
j_gene: TRBJ2-5
abundance: .
v_gene: TRBV27
len: 15
d_gene: TRBD2

CDR3aa: CASSHAAGGLVTEQYF
CDR3nt: TGTGCCAGCAGCCACGCGGCGGGGGGTCTAGTTACCGAGCAGTACTTC
j_gene: TRBJ2-7
abundance: .
v_gene: TRBV28
len: 16
d_gene: TRBD2

CDR3aa: CASSHGDRAYYEQYF
CDR3nt: TGTGCCAGCAGCCATGGGGACAGGGCATACTACGAGCAGTACTTC
j_gene: TRBJ2-7
abundance: .
v_gene: TRBV5-4
len: 15
d_gene: TRBD1

CDR3aa: CASSPMASGGPDTQYF
CDR3nt: TGTGCCAGCAGCCCCATGGCTAGCGGGGGGCCGGATACGCAGTATTTT
j_gene: TRBJ2-3
abundance: .
v_gene: TRBV7-3
len: 16
d_gene: TRBD2

CDR3aa: CASSPGVHVTDTQYF
CDR3nt: TGCGCCAGCAGCCCGGGAGTCCATGTCACAGATACGCAGTATTTT
j_gene: TRBJ2-3
abundance: .
v_gene: TRBV5-1
len: 15
d_gene: .

CDR3aa: CASSSQFSAGGNTGELFF
CDR3nt: TGTGCCAGCAGCTCCCAATTTTCAGCGGGAGGGAACACCGGGGAGCTGTTTTTT
j_gene: TRBJ2-2
abundance: .
v_gene: TRBV7-9
len: 18
d_gene: TRBD2

CDR3aa: CASSSDRAYGYTF
CDR3nt: TGTGCCAGCAGTTCTGACAGGGCTTATGGCTACACCTTC
j_gene: TRBJ1-2
abundance: .
v_gene: TRBV28
len: 13
d_gene: TRBD1

CDR3aa: CASSHGTSERGYNEQFF
CDR3nt: TGTGCCAGCAGCCATGGGACTAGCGAGAGGGGATACAATGAGCAGTTCTTC
j_gene: TRBJ2-1
abundance: .
v_gene: TRBV7-8
len: 17
d_gene: TRBD2

CDR3aa: CASSPQTGTGDQPQHF
CDR3nt: TGTGCCAGCAGCCCTCAGACCGGGACAGGGGACCAGCCCCAGCATTTT
j_gene: TRBJ1-5
abundance: .
v_gene: TRBV7-8
len: 16
d_gene: TRBD1

CDR3aa: CASKEQPVGEQPQHF
CDR3nt: TGTGCCAGCAAGGAACAGCCGGTGGGAGAGCAGCCCCAGCATTTT
j_gene: TRBJ1-5
abundance: .
v_gene: TRBV6-5
len: 15
d_gene: .

CDR3aa: CASSYAEQGNIQYF
CDR3nt: TGTGCCAGCAGTTACGCCGAACAGGGTAACATTCAGTACTTC
j_gene: TRBJ2-4
abundance: .
v_gene: TRBV6-5
len: 14
d_gene: .

CDR3aa: CAWGQGHQETQYF
CDR3nt: TGTGCCTGGGGACAGGGACACCAAGAGACCCAGTACTTC
j_gene: TRBJ2-5
abundance: .
v_gene: TRBV30
len: 13
d_gene: TRBD1

CDR3aa: CASSLLGELFF
CDR3nt: TGTGCCAGCAGCTTACTCGGGGAGCTGTTTTTT
j_gene: TRBJ2-2
abundance: .
v_gene: TRBV7-2
len: 11
d_gene: .

CDR3aa: CASLSKPEGNQPQHF
CDR3nt: TGTGCCAGCCTTTCGAAACCCGAGGGAAATCAGCCCCAGCATTTT
j_gene: TRBJ1-5
abundance: .
v_gene: TRBV6-1
len: 15
d_gene: .

CDR3aa: CASSLAPSASYNEQFF
CDR3nt: TGTGCCAGCAGCTTGGCCCCTAGCGCCTCCTACAATGAGCAGTTCTTC
j_gene: TRBJ2-1
abundance: once
v_gene: TRBV5-4
len: 16
d_gene: .

CDR3aa: CASRPRGQGYGYTF
CDR3nt: TGCGCCAGCAGGCCCAGGGGGCAAGGCTATGGCTACACCTTC
j_gene: TRBJ1-2
abundance: .
v_gene: TRBV10-1
len: 14
d_gene: TRBD1

CDR3aa: CATRDRDYYEQYF
CDR3nt: TGTGCCACCAGGGACCGGGACTACTACGAGCAGTACTTC
j_gene: TRBJ2-7
abundance: .
v_gene: TRBV15
len: 13
d_gene: TRBD2

CDR3aa: CAISGNGQKNTEAFF
CDR3nt: TGTGCCATCAGTGGAAATGGACAGAAGAACACTGAAGCTTTCTTT
j_gene: TRBJ1-1
abundance: once
v_gene: TRBV10-3
len: 15
d_gene: .

CDR3aa: CASSSGDSYEQYF
CDR3nt: TGCGCCAGCAGCTCCGGGGACTCCTACGAGCAGTACTTC
j_gene: TRBJ2-7
abundance: .
v_gene: TRBV5-1
len: 13
d_gene: .

CDR3aa: CASSQESRGDTEAFF
CDR3nt: TGCGCCAGCAGCCAAGAGAGCCGGGGGGACACTGAAGCTTTCTTT
j_gene: TRBJ1-1
abundance: .
v_gene: TRBV4-3
len: 15
d_gene: .

CDR3aa: CASSVVTGAPNSPLHF
CDR3nt: TGTGCCAGCAGCGTCGTTACAGGGGCTCCTAATTCACCCCTCCACTTT
j_gene: TRBJ1-6
abundance: once
v_gene: TRBV7-2
len: 16
d_gene: TRBD1

CDR3aa: CASSLAGSTDTQYF
CDR3nt: TGTGCCAGCAGTCTAGCAGGTTCAACAGATACGCAGTATTTT
j_gene: TRBJ2-3
abundance: .
v_gene: TRBV6-4
len: 14
d_gene: .

CDR3aa: CASSEGGLAPYEQYF
CDR3nt: TGTGCCAGCAGTGAGGGGGGGCTGGCCCCCTACGAGCAGTACTTC
j_gene: TRBJ2-7
abundance: .
v_gene: TRBV6-1
len: 15
d_gene: .

CDR3aa: CASGLATSGTDTQYF
CDR3nt: TGTGCTAGTGGTTTGGCTACTAGCGGCACAGATACGCAGTATTTT
j_gene: TRBJ2-3
abundance: few
v_gene: TRBV12-5
len: 15
d_gene: TRBD2

CDR3aa: CATSRGGQGISFGYTF
CDR3nt: TGTGCCACCAGCAGAGGTGGACAGGGGATTTCCTTTGGCTACACCTTC
j_gene: TRBJ1-2
abundance: .
v_gene: TRBV15
len: 16
d_gene: TRBD1

CDR3aa: CATSRSDQPQHF
CDR3nt: TGTGCCACCAGCAGATCCGATCAGCCCCAGCATTTT
j_gene: TRBJ1-5
abundance: .
v_gene: TRBV15
len: 12
d_gene: .

CDR3aa: CASSQDNRAANQPQHF
CDR3nt: TGTGCCAGCAGCCAAGATAACAGGGCCGCCAATCAGCCCCAGCATTTT
j_gene: TRBJ1-5
abundance: .
v_gene: TRBV4-2
len: 16
d_gene: .

CDR3aa: CASSRAGHYEQYF
CDR3nt: TGTGCCAGCAGTCGCGCAGGCCACTACGAGCAGTACTTC
j_gene: TRBJ2-7
abundance: .
v_gene: TRBV27
len: 13
d_gene: .

CDR3aa: CASSLAQGFDTQYF
CDR3nt: TGTGCCAGCAGCTTAGCGCAGGGGTTCGATACGCAGTATTTT
j_gene: TRBJ2-3
abundance: .
v_gene: TRBV7-9
len: 14
d_gene: .

CDR3aa: CASSLGAANTEAFF
CDR3nt: TGTGCCAGCAGCTTAGGGGCAGCTAACACTGAAGCTTTCTTT
j_gene: TRBJ1-1
abundance: .
v_gene: TRBV11-2
len: 14
d_gene: .

CDR3aa: CASSLVGSNQPQHF
CDR3nt: TGTGCCAGCAGCTTGGTCGGGAGCAATCAGCCCCAGCATTTT
j_gene: TRBJ1-5
abundance: .
v_gene: TRBV5-5
len: 14
d_gene: .

CDR3aa: CASSASGVAETYTF
CDR3nt: TGTGCCAGCAGTGCCTCCGGGGTGGCGGAGACCTACACCTTC
j_gene: TRBJ1-2
abundance: .
v_gene: TRBV28
len: 14
d_gene: .

CDR3aa: CASSQVIGQGAQTEAFF
CDR3nt: TGCGCCAGCAGCCAAGTTATAGGACAGGGGGCGCAAACTGAAGCTTTCTTT
j_gene: TRBJ1-1
abundance: once
v_gene: TRBV4-3
len: 17
d_gene: TRBD1

CDR3aa: CSTRWGDEQFF
CDR3nt: TGCAGTACAAGGTGGGGCGATGAGCAGTTCTTC
j_gene: TRBJ2-1
abundance: .
v_gene: TRBV20-1
len: 11
d_gene: .

CDR3aa: CASSVGGAGNIQYF
CDR3nt: TGTGCCAGCAGCGTTGGGGGGGCTGGAAACATTCAGTACTTC
j_gene: TRBJ2-4
abundance: .
v_gene: TRBV9
len: 14
d_gene: .

CDR3aa: CASSSVVEQYF
CDR3nt: TGTGCCAGCAGCAGCGTCGTGGAGCAGTACTTC
j_gene: TRBJ2-7
abundance: .
v_gene: TRBV21-1
len: 11
d_gene: .

CDR3aa: CASSPSGARNTEAFF
CDR3nt: TGTGCCAGCTCACCTTCAGGGGCCAGGAACACTGAAGCTTTCTTT
j_gene: TRBJ1-1
abundance: .
v_gene: TRBV18
len: 15
d_gene: .

CDR3aa: CASSSYAGPPPYNEQFF
CDR3nt: TGTGCCAGCAGCTCGTACGCGGGGCCTCCCCCCTACAATGAGCAGTTCTTC
j_gene: TRBJ2-1
abundance: .
v_gene: TRBV7-8
len: 17
d_gene: .

CDR3aa: CASSYEGGSRYGYTF
CDR3nt: TGTGCCAGCAGTTACGAGGGAGGGAGTAGGTATGGCTACACCTTC
j_gene: TRBJ1-2
abundance: once
v_gene: TRBV6-5
len: 15
d_gene: .

CDR3aa: CASSLAPRQGGGYTF
CDR3nt: TGTGCCAGCAGCTTAGCCCCTAGACAGGGGGGCGGCTACACCTTC
j_gene: TRBJ1-2
abundance: .
v_gene: TRBV7-2
len: 15
d_gene: TRBD1

CDR3aa: CASSYTRGRDTQYF
CDR3nt: TGTGCCAGCAGTTACACTAGGGGGCGAGATACGCAGTATTTT
j_gene: TRBJ2-3
abundance: .
v_gene: TRBV6-5
len: 14
d_gene: TRBD1

CDR3aa: CASSYAGGSGNTIYF
CDR3nt: TGTGCCAGCAGTTACGCAGGGGGTTCTGGAAACACCATATATTTT
j_gene: TRBJ1-3
abundance: .
v_gene: TRBV6-5
len: 15
d_gene: TRBD1